Sequencing of this T cell receptor beta chain was carried out in a study of CD8+CD57+ T cells in acquired aplastic anemia. Study background: The DNA of sorted CD4+ and CD8+ cells averaged around 3 ug. Healthy donors yielded some 11 million CD4+ cell reads on average.

This clonotype was seen many times. As yet, its antigen is unknown. Both TCR beta VDJ combination and CDR3 sequence profiling were carried out. Genomic DNA was the template for this profiling. Each CDR3 protein gets one entry after TCRdb re-called the reads with MiXCR. The repertoire holds about 210,000 distinct CDR3 sequences, with approximately 57% as singletons. The V end lost 0 bases, the J end lost 3 bases, and 4 bases lay between the germline ends. The length of the CDR3 is 13 residues. CDR1 and CDR2 (germline): LNHNV, YYDKDF (reference sequence). Points from the study as a whole: It was found that roughly 31 CD8+ CDR3 sequences were shared between patients and controls. The study found no significant CD8+ Simpson's diversity difference between patients and controls.

This clonotype originated in a human donor in good health. V and J are TRBV15 and TRBJ2-3, with no clear D. The sequencing sample was made of sorted CD4+, CD8+, or CD8+CD57+ T cells (not recorded which) from PBMCs. CDR3 coding DNA: TGTGCCACCAGCAGAGATCGAACAGATACGCAGTATTTT. Amino acids: CATSRDRTDTQYF.